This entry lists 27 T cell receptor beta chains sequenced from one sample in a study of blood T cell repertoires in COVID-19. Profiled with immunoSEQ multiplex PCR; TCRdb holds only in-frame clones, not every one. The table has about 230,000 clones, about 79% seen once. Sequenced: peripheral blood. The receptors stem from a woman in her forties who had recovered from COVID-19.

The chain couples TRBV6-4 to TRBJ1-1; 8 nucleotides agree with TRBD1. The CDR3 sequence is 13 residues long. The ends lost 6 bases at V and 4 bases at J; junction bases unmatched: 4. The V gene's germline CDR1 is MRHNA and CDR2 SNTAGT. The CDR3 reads CASSEGTGTEAFF. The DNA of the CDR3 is TGTGCCAGCAGCGAAGGGACAGGCACTGAAGCTTTCTTT.

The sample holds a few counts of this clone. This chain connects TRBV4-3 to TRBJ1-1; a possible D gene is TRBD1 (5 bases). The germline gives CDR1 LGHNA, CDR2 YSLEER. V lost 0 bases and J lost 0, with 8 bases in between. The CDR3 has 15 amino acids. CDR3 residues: CASSQDDSLNTEAFF. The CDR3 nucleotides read TGCGCCAGCAGCCAAGATGACAGCTTGAACACTGAAGCTTTCTTT.

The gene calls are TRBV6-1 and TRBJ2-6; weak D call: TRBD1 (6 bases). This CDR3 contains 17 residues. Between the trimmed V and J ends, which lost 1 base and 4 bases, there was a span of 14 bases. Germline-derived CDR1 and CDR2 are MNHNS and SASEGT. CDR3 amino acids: CASSEGQAFTGANVLTF. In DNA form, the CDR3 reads TGTGCCAGCAGTGAAGGACAGGCCTTCACGGGGGCCAACGTCCTGACTTTC.

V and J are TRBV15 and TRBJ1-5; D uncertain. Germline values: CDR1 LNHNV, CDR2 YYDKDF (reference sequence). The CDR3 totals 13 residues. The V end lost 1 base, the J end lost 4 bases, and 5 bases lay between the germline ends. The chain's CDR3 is CATSRGPNQPQHF. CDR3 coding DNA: TGTGCCACCAGCAGAGGGCCAAATCAGCCCCAGCATTTT.

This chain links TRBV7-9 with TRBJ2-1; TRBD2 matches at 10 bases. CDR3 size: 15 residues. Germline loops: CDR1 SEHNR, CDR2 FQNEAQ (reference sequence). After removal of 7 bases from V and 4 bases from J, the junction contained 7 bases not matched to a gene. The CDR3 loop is CASIRASGGYNEQFF. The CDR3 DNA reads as TGTGCCAGCATACGGGCTAGCGGGGGATACAATGAGCAGTTCTTC.

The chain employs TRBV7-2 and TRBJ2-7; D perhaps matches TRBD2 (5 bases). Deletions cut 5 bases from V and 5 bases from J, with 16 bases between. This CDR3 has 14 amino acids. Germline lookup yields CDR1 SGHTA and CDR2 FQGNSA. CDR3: CASSPGVEFHEQYF. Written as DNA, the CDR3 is TGTGCCAGCAGCCCCGGGGTCGAGTTCCACGAGCAGTACTTC.

This chain's CDR3 is CASSATREETQYF. The CDR3, as DNA: TGTGCCAGCAGTGCGACTAGGGAAGAGACCCAGTACTTC. The chain has TRBV28 and TRBJ2-5, with D possibly TRBD2 on 6 matching bases. Germline V gene data show CDR1 as MDHEN and CDR2 as SYDVKM. The CDR3 has 13 amino acids. V was clipped by 5 bases and J by 3 bases, with 10 bases between them.

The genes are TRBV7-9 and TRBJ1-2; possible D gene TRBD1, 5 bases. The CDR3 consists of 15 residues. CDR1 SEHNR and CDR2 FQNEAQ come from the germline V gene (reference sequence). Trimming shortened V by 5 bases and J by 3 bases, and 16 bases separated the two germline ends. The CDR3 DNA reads TGTGCCAGCAGCCCACCCTCTGACAGATACTATGGCTACACCTTC. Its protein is CASSPPSDRYYGYTF.

The CDR3 protein is CASSFPGGGYTF. The CDR3 nucleotides are TGTGCCAGCAGCTTTCCGGGGGGTGGCTACACCTTC. V and J are TRBV7-9 and TRBJ1-2; perhaps TRBD1 as D (5 bases). Looked up from germline, CDR1 is SEHNR and CDR2 is FQNEAQ (reference sequence). Trimming took off 3 bases at V and 7 bases at J, with 9 bases between the two ends. This CDR3 contains 12 residues.

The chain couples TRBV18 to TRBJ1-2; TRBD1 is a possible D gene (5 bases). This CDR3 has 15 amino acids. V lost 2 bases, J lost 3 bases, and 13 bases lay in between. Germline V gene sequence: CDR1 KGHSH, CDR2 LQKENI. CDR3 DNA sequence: TGTGCCAGCTCACCAACCCCCGGGGGAGACTATGGCTACACCTTC. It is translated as CASSPTPGGDYGYTF.

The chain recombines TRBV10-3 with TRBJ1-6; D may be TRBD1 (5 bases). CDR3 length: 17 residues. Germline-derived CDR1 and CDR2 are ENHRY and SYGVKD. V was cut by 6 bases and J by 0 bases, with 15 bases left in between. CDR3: CAISRDGRSSYNSPLHF. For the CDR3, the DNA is TGTGCCATCAGCCGGGACGGGAGGAGCTCCTATAATTCACCCCTCCACTTT.

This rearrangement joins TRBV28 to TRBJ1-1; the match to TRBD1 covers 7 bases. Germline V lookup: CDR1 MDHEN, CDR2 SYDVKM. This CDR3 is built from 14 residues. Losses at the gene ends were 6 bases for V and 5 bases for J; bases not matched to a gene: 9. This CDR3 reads CASSQGGAGTEAFF. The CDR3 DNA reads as TGTGCCAGCAGCCAAGGGGGCGCGGGAACTGAAGCTTTCTTT. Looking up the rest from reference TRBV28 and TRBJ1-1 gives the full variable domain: DVKVTQSSRYLVKRTGEKVFLECVQDMDHENMFWYRQDPGLGLRLIYFSYDVKMKEKGDIPEGYSVSREKKERFSLILESASTNQTSMYLCASSQGGAGTEAFFGQGTRLTVV.

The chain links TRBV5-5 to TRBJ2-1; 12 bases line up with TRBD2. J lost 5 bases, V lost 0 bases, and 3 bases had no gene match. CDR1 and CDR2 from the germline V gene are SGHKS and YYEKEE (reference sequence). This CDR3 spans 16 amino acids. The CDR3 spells CASSLGLAGGNNEQFF. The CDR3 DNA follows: TGTGCCAGCAGCTTGGGGCTAGCGGGGGGGAACAATGAGCAGTTCTTC.

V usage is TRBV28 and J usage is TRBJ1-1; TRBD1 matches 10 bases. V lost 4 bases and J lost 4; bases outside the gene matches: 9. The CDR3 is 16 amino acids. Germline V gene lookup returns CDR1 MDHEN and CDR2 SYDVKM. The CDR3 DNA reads TGTGCCAGCAGTTATCTGCGGGACAGGGGAGGCACTGAAGCTTTCTTT. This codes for CASSYLRDRGGTEAFF. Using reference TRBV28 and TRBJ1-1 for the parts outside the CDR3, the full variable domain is DVKVTQSSRYLVKRTGEKVFLECVQDMDHENMFWYRQDPGLGLRLIYFSYDVKMKEKGDIPEGYSVSREKKERFSLILESASTNQTSMYLCASSYLRDRGGTEAFFGQGTRLTVV.

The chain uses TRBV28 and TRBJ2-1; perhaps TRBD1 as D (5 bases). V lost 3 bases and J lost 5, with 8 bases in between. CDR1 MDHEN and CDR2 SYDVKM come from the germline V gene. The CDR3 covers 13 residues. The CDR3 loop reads CASSFDSNNEQFF. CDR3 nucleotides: TGTGCCAGCAGTTTCGACAGCAACAATGAGCAGTTCTTC.

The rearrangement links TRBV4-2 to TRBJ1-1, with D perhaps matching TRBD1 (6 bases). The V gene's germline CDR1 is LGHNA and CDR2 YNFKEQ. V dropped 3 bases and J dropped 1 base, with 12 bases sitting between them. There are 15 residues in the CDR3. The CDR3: CASSQVSQGNTEAFF. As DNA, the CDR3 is TGTGCCAGCAGCCAGGTATCACAGGGGAACACTGAAGCTTTCTTT.

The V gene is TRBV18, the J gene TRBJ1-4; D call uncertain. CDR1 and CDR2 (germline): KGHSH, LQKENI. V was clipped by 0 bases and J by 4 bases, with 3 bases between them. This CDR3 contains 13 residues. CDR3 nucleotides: TGTGCCAGCTCACCACCTATTAATGAAAAACTGTTTTTT. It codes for CASSPPINEKLFF.

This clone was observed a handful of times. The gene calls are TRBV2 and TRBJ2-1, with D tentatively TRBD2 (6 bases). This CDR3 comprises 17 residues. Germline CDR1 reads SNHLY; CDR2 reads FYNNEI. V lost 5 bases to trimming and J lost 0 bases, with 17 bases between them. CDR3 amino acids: CASSSGPGGSSYNEQFF. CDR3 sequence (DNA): TGTGCCAGCAGTTCTGGGCCCGGGGGAAGCTCCTACAATGAGCAGTTCTTC.

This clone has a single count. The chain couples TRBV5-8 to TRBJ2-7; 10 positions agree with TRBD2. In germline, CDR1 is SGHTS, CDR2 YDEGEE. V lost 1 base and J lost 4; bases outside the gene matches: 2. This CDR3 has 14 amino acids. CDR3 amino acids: CASSLLAGGYEQYF. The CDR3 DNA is TGTGCCAGCAGCTTGTTAGCGGGGGGATACGAGCAGTACTTC.

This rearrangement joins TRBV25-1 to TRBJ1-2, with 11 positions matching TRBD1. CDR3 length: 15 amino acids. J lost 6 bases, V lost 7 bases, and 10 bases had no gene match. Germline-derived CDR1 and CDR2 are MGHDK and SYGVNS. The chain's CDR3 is CASTGTGGWTDGYTF. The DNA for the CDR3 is TGTGCCAGCACCGGGACAGGGGGTTGGACGGATGGCTACACCTTC.

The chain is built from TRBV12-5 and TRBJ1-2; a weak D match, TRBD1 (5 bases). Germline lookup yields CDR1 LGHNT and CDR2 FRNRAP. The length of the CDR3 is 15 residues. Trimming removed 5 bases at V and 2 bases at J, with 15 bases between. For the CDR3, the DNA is TGTGCTAGTGGTCTAGGGCAGGGTTCAAACTATGGCTACACCTTC. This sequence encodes CASGLGQGSNYGYTF.

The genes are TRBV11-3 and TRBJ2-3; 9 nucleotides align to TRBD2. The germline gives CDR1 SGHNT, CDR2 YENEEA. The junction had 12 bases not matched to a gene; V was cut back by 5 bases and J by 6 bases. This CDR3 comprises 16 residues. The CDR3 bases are TGTGCCAGCAGCATAAGCGGGGGGCCCGGGTGGGATACGCAGTATTTT. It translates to CASSISGGPGWDTQYF.

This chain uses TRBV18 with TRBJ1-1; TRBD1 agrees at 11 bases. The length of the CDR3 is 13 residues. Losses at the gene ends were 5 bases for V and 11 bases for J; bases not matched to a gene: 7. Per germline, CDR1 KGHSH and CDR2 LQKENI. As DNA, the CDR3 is TGTGCCAGCTCAGGATGGGACAGGGGGTTTGCTTTCTTT. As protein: CASSGWDRGFAFF.

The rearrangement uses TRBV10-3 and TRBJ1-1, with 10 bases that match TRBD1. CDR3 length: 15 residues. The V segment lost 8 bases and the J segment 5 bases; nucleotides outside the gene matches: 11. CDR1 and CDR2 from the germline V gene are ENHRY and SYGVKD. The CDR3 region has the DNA TGTGCCATCGGGGACAGGGGTAATAGAGCGACTGAAGCTTTCTTT. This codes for CAIGDRGNRATEAFF.

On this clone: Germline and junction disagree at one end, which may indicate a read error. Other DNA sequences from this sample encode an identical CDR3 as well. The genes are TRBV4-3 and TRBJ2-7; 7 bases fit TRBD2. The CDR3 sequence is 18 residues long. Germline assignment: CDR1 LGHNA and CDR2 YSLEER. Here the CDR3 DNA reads TGCGCCAGCAGCCAAGGGTCCATGGGAAGAAGCGGGACCTACGAGCAATACTTC. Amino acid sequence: CASSQGSMGRSGTYEQYF.

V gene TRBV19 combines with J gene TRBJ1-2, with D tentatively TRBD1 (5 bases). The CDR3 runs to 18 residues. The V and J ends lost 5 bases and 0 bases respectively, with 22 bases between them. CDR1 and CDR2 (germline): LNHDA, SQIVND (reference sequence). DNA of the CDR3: TGTGCCAGTAGTCCTAGGGACTTTCGAACCCGATCTAACTATGGCTACACCTTC. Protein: CASSPRDFRTRSNYGYTF.

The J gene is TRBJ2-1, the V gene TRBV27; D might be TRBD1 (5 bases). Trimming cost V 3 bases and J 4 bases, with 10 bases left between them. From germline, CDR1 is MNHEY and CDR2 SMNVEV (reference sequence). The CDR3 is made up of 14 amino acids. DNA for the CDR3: TGTGCCAGCAGTTTTAACGACAGATACAATGAGCAGTTCTTC. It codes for CASSFNDRYNEQFF.